These 14 T cell receptor beta chains came from one sample sequenced in a study of blood T cell repertoires in COVID-19. Data came from immunoSEQ multiplex PCR; TCRdb stores just in-frame clones and leaves some out. The repertoire holds over 250,000 clones, about 88% seen once, with 2% to 3% in the top ten. What was sequenced was PBMCs or T cells enriched from blood (not recorded which). The source of these receptors is a man aged 55 to 70 who had recovered from COVID-19.

The rearrangement links TRBV6-2 or TRBV6-3 to TRBJ1-1; D remains ambiguous. Trimming removed 4 bases from V and 4 bases from J, with 7 bases in between. The CDR3 is 12 amino acids. In germline, CDR1 is MNHEY, CDR2 SVGEGT. This CDR3 is CASSSIPTEAFF. The CDR3 DNA follows: TGTGCCAGCAGTTCCATTCCCACTGAAGCTTTCTTT.

The chain recombines TRBV19 with TRBJ2-3, with TRBD2 identical over 8 bases. The ends lost 7 bases at V and 3 bases at J; junction bases unmatched: 6. Looked up from germline, CDR1 is LNHDA and CDR2 is SQIVND (reference sequence). This CDR3 contains 14 residues. The CDR3 region is CASNKGLETDTQYF. CDR3 DNA: TGTGCCAGTAATAAGGGACTAGAAACAGATACGCAGTATTTT.

The chain is built from TRBV7-2 and TRBJ2-3; TRBD2 matches 7 bases. In germline, CDR1 is SGHTA, CDR2 FQGNSA. V lost 6 bases and J lost 3; bases outside the gene matches: 3. The CDR3 consists of 13 residues. In DNA form, the CDR3 reads TGTGCCAGCAGACCTAGCGGAACAGATACGCAGTATTTT. Translating it yields CASRPSGTDTQYF.

This chain uses TRBV30 with TRBJ1-1; D unclear. V was trimmed by 3 bases and J by 8 bases, leaving 13 bases between them. There are 12 residues in the CDR3. Germline CDR1 and CDR2: GTSNPN and SVGIG (reference sequence). DNA of the CDR3: TGTGCCTGGAGAAGGAGGGTAATCGAAGCTTTCTTT. As protein: CAWRRRVIEAFF.

This clone was recorded a few times. The rearrangement joins TRBV28 to TRBJ1-2; a weak D match, TRBD1 (6 bases). This CDR3 is built from 15 residues. The V and J ends lost 1 base and 0 bases respectively, with 9 bases between them. Per the germline V gene, CDR1 is MDHEN and CDR2 is SYDVKM. The CDR3 nucleotides read TGTGCCAGCAGTTTATTCGCAGGGGCTAACTATGGCTACACCTTC. Encoded protein: CASSLFAGANYGYTF.

The chain combines TRBV3-1 (or the pseudogene TRBV3-2) with TRBJ1-5; a weak D match, TRBD1 (5 bases). Trimming removed 8 bases from V and 3 bases from J, with 11 bases in between. The germline V gene encodes CDR1 LGHDT and CDR2 YNNKEL (reference sequence). The CDR3 totals 13 residues. DNA of the CDR3: TGTGCCAGCTCGGGGGGTAACAATCAGCCCCAGCATTTT. It translates to CASSGGNNQPQHF.

On this clone: Other DNA sequences in this specimen translate into the identical CDR3. V and J are TRBV18 and TRBJ2-5; D not certain. V was cut by 3 bases and J by 3 bases, with 5 bases left in between. Per germline, CDR1 KGHSH and CDR2 LQKENI. The CDR3 runs to 12 residues. The CDR3 nucleotides are TGTGCCAGCTCACCCCTTGAAGAGACCCAGTACTTC. Translation gives CASSPLEETQYF.

The chain uses TRBV3-1 (or the pseudogene TRBV3-2) and TRBJ2-2; TRBD1 matches at 8 bases. The V and J ends lost 2 bases and 7 bases, in that order; junction bases with no gene match: 6. This CDR3 is 15 amino acids long. The germline CDR1 and CDR2 sequences are LGHDT and YNNKEL (reference sequence). This CDR3 reads CASSQRQGAGGELFF. As DNA, the CDR3 is TGTGCCAGCAGCCAAAGGCAGGGGGCTGGCGGGGAGCTGTTTTTT.

This sequence joins TRBV19 and TRBJ2-1; the match to TRBD1 covers 7 bases. The length of the CDR3 is 13 residues. The V gene end was trimmed by 4 bases and the J gene end by 6 bases; junction bases not matched to a gene: 3. Germline assignment: CDR1 LNHDA and CDR2 SQIVND (reference sequence). The CDR3 spells CASSRNRGNEQFF. The CDR3 nucleotides are TGTGCCAGTAGTAGAAACAGGGGCAATGAGCAGTTCTTC.

This chain joins TRBV19 and TRBJ1-2, with unresolved D. CDR3 size: 13 residues. In germline, CDR1 is LNHDA, CDR2 SQIVND (reference sequence). Trimming removed 6 bases at V and 7 bases at J, with 15 bases between. In DNA form, the CDR3 reads TGTGCCAGTAGCCAATCCCGTTCCAGTGGCTACACCTTC. Translation gives CASSQSRSSGYTF.

This clone is a singleton in its sample. The rearrangement links TRBV5-1 to TRBJ1-1; 8 nucleotides align to TRBD1. The CDR3 is 16 residues long. Germline V lookup: CDR1 SGHRS, CDR2 YFSETQ. Trimming cost V 1 base and J 4 bases; bases outside gene matches: 9. The CDR3 sequence is CASSLHPQGAGTEAFF. The CDR3 nucleotides are TGCGCCAGCAGCTTGCATCCCCAGGGGGCCGGCACTGAAGCTTTCTTT.

The chain employs TRBV9 and TRBJ2-3; no firm D call. CDR1 is SGDLS, CDR2 YYNGEE, per germline. The CDR3 loop spans 13 amino acids. Trimming cost V 6 bases and J 0 bases, with 8 bases left between them. The DNA for the CDR3 is TGTGCCAGCAAGCCCTCTAGCACAGATACGCAGTATTTT. It is translated as CASKPSSTDTQYF.

The J gene is TRBJ1-5, the V gene TRBV7-2; D is possibly TRBD1 (5 bases). Deletions cut 1 base from V and 7 bases from J, with 17 bases between. From germline, CDR1 is SGHTA and CDR2 FQGNSA. The CDR3 totals 16 residues. The CDR3 protein is CASSLVAGRIPQPQHF. CDR3 nucleotide sequence: TGTGCCAGCAGCTTAGTTGCGGGGCGCATCCCCCAGCCCCAGCATTTT.

The rearrangement joins TRBV6-5 to TRBJ2-3, with D perhaps matching TRBD2 (6 bases). V was shortened by 6 bases and J by 0 bases, with 13 bases between the two germline ends. Germline-derived CDR1 and CDR2 are MNHEY and SVGAGI. This CDR3 has 15 residues. CDR3 sequence (DNA): TGTGCCAGCAGATATAGCGGAGCTAGCACAGATACGCAGTATTTT. Protein product: CASRYSGASTDTQYF.